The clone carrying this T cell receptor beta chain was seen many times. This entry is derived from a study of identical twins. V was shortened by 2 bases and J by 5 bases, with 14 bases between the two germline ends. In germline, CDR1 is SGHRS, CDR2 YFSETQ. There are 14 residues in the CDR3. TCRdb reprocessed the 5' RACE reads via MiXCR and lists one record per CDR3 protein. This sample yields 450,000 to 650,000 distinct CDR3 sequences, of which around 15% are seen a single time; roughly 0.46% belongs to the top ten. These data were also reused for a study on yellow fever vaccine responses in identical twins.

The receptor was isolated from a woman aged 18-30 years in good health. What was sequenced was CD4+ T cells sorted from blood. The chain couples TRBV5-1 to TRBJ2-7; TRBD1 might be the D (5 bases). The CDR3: CASSFNWQGDEQYF. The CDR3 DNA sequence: TGCGCCAGCAGCTTCAATTGGCAGGGCGACGAGCAGTACTTC.